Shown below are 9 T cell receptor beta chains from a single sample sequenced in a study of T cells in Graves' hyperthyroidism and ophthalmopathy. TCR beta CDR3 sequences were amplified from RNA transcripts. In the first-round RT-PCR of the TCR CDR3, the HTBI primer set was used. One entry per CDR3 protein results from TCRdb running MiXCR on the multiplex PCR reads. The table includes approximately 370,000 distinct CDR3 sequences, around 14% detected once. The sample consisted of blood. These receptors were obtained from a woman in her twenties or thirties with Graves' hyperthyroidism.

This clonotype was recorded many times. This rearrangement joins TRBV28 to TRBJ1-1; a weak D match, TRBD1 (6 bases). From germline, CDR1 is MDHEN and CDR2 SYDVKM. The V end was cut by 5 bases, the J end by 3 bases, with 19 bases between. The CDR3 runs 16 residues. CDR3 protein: CASSLLGDKVDTEAFF. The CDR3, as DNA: TGTGCCAGCAGTCTCCTAGGGGACAAGGTTGACACTGAAGCTTTCTTT.

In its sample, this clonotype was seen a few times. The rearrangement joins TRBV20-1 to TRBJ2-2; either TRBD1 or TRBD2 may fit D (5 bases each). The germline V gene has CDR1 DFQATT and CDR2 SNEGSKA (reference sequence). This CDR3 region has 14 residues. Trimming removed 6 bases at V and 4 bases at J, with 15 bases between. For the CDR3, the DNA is TGCAGTGCCCCAATTGAGGGGAGCACCGGGGAGCTGTTTTTT. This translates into CSAPIEGSTGELFF.

In DNA form, the CDR3 reads TGCGCCAGCAGCTCCCAAGGCGAAGCTTTCTTT. Translating gives CASSSQGEAFF. The rearrangement uses TRBV5-1 and TRBJ1-1; unclear D gene. The CDR3 runs 11 residues. Germline assignment: CDR1 SGHRS and CDR2 YFSETQ. Trimming took 3 bases from V and 8 from J, leaving 8 bases between them.

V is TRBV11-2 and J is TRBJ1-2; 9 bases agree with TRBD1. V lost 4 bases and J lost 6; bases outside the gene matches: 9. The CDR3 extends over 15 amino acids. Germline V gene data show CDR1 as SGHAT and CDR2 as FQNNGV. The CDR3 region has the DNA TGTGCCAGCAGCTCATTAACAGGGGGCGCAAATGGCTACACCTTC. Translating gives CASSSLTGGANGYTF.

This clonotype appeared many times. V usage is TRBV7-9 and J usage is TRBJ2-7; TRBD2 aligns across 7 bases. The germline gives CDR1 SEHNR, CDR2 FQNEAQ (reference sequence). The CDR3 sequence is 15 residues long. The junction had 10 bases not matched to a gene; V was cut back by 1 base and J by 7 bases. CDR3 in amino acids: CASSLVPAGVFEQYF. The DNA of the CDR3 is TGTGCCAGCAGCTTAGTCCCGGCGGGAGTGTTTGAGCAGTACTTC.

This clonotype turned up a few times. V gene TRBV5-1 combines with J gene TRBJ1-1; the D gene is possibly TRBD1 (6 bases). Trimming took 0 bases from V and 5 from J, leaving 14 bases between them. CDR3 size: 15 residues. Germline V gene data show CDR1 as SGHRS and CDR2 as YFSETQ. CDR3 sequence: CASSLVGASGTEAFF. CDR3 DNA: TGCGCCAGCAGCTTGGTGGGGGCTTCAGGGACTGAAGCTTTCTTT.

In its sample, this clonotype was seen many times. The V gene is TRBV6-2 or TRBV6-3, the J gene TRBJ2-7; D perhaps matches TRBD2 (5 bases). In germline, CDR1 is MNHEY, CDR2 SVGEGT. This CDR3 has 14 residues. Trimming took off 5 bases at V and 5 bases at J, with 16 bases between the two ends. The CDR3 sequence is CASSIASPGNEQYF. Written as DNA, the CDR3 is TGTGCCAGCAGTATAGCCTCTCCCGGGAACGAGCAGTACTTC.

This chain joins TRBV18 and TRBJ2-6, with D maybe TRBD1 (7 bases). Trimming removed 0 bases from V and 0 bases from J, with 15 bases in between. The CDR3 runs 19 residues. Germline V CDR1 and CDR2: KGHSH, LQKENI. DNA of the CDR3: TGTGCCAGCTCACCACCTGGGGGGACAGATTTCTCTGGGGCCAACGTCCTGACTTTC. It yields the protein CASSPPGGTDFSGANVLTF.

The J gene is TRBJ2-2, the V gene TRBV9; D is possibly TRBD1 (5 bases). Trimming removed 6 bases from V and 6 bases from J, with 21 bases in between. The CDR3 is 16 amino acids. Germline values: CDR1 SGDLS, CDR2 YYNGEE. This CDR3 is CASTEASTEGAGELFF. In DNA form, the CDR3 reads TGTGCCAGCACGGAAGCGAGCACCGAAGGGGCCGGGGAGCTGTTTTTT.